The clone carrying this T cell receptor beta chain has at least ten counts. The antigen is not known. TCRdb reprocessed the 5' RACE reads via MiXCR and lists one record per CDR3 protein. The sample comprises 140,000 to 150,000 distinct CDR3 sequences, more than 6.5% of which are singletons, and approximately 0.59% rests with the top ten. This sample stems from a study of T cells after yellow fever vaccination. The study's findings and limits: Most clones from primary vaccination resurfaced after the booster (around 95% CD4, 70% to 90% CD8). Researchers report a weaker secondary response that nonetheless peaked faster, day 5 versus 15.

The ends lost 0 bases at V and 7 bases at J; junction bases unmatched: 9. This CDR3 has 16 amino acids. CDR1 is MNHEY, CDR2 SVGEGT, per germline. The V gene is TRBV6-2 or TRBV6-3, the J gene TRBJ2-3; 8 bases fit TRBD2. The sample in question was CD4+ T cells sorted from PBMCs, obtained 10 days after the yellow fever booster vaccination. The TCR was taken from a man under 40 who received the YFV17D yellow fever vaccine. CDR3 residues: CASSYSRLALEHTQYF. DNA for the CDR3: TGTGCCAGCAGTTACTCGAGACTAGCGTTGGAGCATACGCAGTATTTT.